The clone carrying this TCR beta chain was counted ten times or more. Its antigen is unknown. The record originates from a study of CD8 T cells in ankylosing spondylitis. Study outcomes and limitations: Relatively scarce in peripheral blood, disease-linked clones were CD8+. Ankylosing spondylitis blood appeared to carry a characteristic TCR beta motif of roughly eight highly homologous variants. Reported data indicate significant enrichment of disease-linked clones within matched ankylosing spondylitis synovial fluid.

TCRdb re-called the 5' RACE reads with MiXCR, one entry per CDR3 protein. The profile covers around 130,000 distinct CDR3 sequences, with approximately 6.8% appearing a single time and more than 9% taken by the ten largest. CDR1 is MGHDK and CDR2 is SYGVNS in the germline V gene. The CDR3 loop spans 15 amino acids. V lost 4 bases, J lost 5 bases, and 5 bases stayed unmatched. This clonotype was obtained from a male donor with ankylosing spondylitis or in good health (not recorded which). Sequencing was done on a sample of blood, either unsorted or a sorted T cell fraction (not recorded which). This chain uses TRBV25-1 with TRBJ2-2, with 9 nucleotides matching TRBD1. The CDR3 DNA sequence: TGTGCCAGCAGTGGGGACAGGGCGCTAACCGGGGAGCTGTTTTTT. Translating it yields CASSGDRALTGELFF.